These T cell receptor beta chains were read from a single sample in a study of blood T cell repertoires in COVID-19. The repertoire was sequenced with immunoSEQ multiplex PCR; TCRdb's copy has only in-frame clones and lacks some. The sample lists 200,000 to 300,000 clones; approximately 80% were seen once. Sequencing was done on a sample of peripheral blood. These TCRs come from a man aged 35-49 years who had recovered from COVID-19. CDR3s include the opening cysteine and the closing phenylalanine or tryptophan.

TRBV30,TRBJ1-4,CAWSARTGAHEKLFF
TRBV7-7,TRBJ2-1,CASSRTRGDEQFF
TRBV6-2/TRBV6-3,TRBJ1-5,CASSLTGPNQPQHF
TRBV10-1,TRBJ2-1,CASQDSNYNEQFF
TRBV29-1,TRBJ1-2,CSVEWGHYGYTF
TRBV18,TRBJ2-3,CASSPPWREGLTDTQYF
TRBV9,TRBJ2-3,CASSVRQLASTDTQYF
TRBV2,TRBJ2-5,CASSGYNRATQETQYF
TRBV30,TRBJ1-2,CAWSPRNPYGYTF
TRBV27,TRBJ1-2,CASSLNRGGYGYTF
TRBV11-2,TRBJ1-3,CASSFIKGTAYGNTIYF
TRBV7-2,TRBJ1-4,CASSPPGQGPEKLFF
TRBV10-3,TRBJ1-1,CAISDRQGMNTEAFF
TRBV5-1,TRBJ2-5,CASSENTGGQETQYF
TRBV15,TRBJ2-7,CATSGQGYEQYF
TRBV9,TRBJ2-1,CASTRQGGDSYNEQFF
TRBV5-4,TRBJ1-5,CASSLGGRGGNQPQHF
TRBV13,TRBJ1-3,CASSWGHISGNTIYF
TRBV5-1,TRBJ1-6,CASSWETGNNSPLHF
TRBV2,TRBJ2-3,CASSRTDTQYF
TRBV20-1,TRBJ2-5,CSAEGGETQYF
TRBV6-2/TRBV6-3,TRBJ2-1,CASSYYYLNEQFF
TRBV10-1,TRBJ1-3,CASSAGFSGNTIYF
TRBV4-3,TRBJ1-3,CASSQGRGTGNTIYF
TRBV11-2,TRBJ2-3,CASSFTGGGAPDTQYF
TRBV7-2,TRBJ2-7,CASSFSGTSSYEQYF
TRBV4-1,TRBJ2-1,CASSPPRGVAGGPGEQFF
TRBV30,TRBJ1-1,CAWSTWGGTEAFF
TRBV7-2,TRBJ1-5,CASSRTASNQPQHF
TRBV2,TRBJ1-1,CATKGQINTEAFF
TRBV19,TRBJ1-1,CASTRQGSNTEAFF
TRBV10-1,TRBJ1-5,CASRKSGRIDSNQPQHF
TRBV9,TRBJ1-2,CASSLVTGAGGYGYTF
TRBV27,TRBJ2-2,CASIQGGTGELFF
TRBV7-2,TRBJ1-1,CASSLQGYMNTEAFF
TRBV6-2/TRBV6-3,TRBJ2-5,CASIPSGTPFQTQYF
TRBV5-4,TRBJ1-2,CASSTGTGDGYGYTF
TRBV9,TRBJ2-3,CASSVGGLAGDTQYF
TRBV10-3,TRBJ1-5,CAISEALSGQPQHF
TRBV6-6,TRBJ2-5,CASSRGGIAGGQETQYF
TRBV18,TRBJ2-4,CASSLTGYADIQYF
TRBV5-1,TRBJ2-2,CASSLLGNTGELFF
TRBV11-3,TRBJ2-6,CASSYRGPGANVLTF
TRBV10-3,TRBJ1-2,CAITRQGNGYGYTF
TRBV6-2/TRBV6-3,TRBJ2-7,CASSSVTSGIYEQYF
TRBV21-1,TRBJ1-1,CASSIFGQGLEAFF
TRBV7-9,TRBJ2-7,CASSPLNGGDEQYF
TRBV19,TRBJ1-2,CASRIPGRFTANYGYTF
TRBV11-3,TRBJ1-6,CASSLSGGYSPLHF
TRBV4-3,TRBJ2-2,CASSRLAAGELFF
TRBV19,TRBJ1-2,CASSIVFRTGLQNYGYTF
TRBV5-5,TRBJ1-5,CASSLWGAVKQPQHF
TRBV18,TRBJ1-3,CASSPFDSPSGNTIYF